Shown below are 19 T cell receptor beta chains from a single sample sequenced in a study of blood T cell repertoires in COVID-19. Profiling relied on immunoSEQ multiplex PCR, and the TCRdb table lists in-frame clones only, not all of them. The sample contains some 80,000 clones, around 77% of which appear only once. The sample taken for sequencing was peripheral blood. The receptors come from a human donor in a cohort sampled during active COVID-19.

The sample holds one count of this clone. V is TRBV29-1 and J is TRBJ1-1; D uncertain. V was trimmed by 7 bases and J by 4 bases, leaving 13 bases between them. This CDR3 is built from 12 residues. The germline V gene encodes CDR1 SQVTM and CDR2 ANQGSEA. The CDR3 nucleotides are TGCAGCGCTACCGATGCGGGCACTGAAGCTTTCTTT. Its translation is CSATDAGTEAFF.

This rearrangement joins TRBV6-5 to TRBJ1-1; D remains unclear. The CDR3 contains 13 residues. Germline CDR1 reads MNHEY; CDR2 reads SVGAGI. Trimming left V 4 bases short and J 4 bases short, with 10 bases between. CDR3 in amino acids: CASSFWRGTEAFF. The CDR3 DNA reads as TGTGCCAGCAGTTTTTGGCGAGGCACTGAAGCTTTCTTT.

The chain links TRBV6-2 or TRBV6-3 to TRBJ2-7; 7 nucleotides match TRBD1. Germline assignment: CDR1 MNHEY and CDR2 SVGEGT. The CDR3 contains 16 residues. Germline trimming cut 6 bases from V and 4 bases from J; bases unmatched to any gene: 15. The CDR3 region is CASSRIAGTETYEQYF. CDR3 sequence (DNA): TGTGCCAGCAGCCGCATCGCCGGGACAGAAACATACGAGCAGTACTTC.

Only a few counts were recorded for this clone. The V and J genes are TRBV12-3 or TRBV12-4 and TRBJ2-1; D uncertain. CDR3 length: 12 residues. Trimming took 5 bases from V and 10 from J, leaving 12 bases between them. The chain's CDR3 is CASSPYLSEQFF. The DNA of the CDR3 is TGTGCCAGCAGTCCGTATCTTAGCGAGCAGTTCTTC.

The chain couples TRBV5-1 to TRBJ2-2, with D possibly matching TRBD2 (5 bases). V lost 5 bases, J lost 6 bases, and 14 bases lay in between. Germline lookup yields CDR1 SGHRS and CDR2 YFSETQ. The CDR3 has 14 residues. For the CDR3, the DNA is TGCGCCAGCAGGGACCGGGGTTGGTCCGGGGAGCTGTTTTTT. Encoded protein: CASRDRGWSGELFF.

The chain uses TRBV5-1 and TRBJ2-3, with a tentative D call TRBD2 (5 bases). CDR1 and CDR2 (germline): SGHRS, YFSETQ. V lost 4 bases and J 3 bases, leaving 18 bases between the germline ends. The CDR3 spans 16 residues. CDR3 loop: CASSPQREGPTDTQYF. The CDR3 DNA follows: TGCGCCAGCAGCCCGCAACGAGAGGGTCCAACAGATACGCAGTATTTT.

The rearrangement links TRBV5-4 to TRBJ2-5, with D perhaps matching TRBD2 (5 bases). The V and J ends lost 3 bases and 5 bases respectively, with 23 bases between them. Germline lookup yields CDR1 SGHNT and CDR2 YYREEE (reference sequence). The CDR3 is 17 residues long. The CDR3 region has the DNA TGTGCCAGCAGCTCCGCCCGATATAGCTGGGAGTCCGAGACCCAGTACTTC. Translated: CASSSARYSWESETQYF.

The chain links TRBV30 to TRBJ1-6; D not resolved. Germline CDR1 and CDR2: GTSNPN and SVGIG (reference sequence). The CDR3 is 16 amino acids. V was clipped by 0 bases and J by 7 bases, with 16 bases between them. This CDR3 reads CAWSVRTKVENSPLHF. The CDR3 DNA follows: TGTGCCTGGAGTGTCCGGACTAAGGTGGAAAATTCACCCCTCCACTTT. The full variable domain, rest sourced from reference TRBV30 and TRBJ1-6, is SQTIHQWPATLVQPVGSPLSLECTVEGTSNPNLYWYRQAAGRGLQLLFYSVGIGQISSEVPQNLSASRPQDRQFILSSKKLLLSDSGFYLCAWSVRTKVENSPLHFGNGTRLTVT.

This sequence joins TRBV5-1 and TRBJ1-3, with 8 bases lining up with TRBD1. Germline values: CDR1 SGHRS, CDR2 YFSETQ. The CDR3 is 15 residues long. V was clipped by 3 bases and J by 3 bases; unmatched bases: 5. The CDR3 sequence is CASSWTGPYGNTIYF. The CDR3 DNA is TGCGCCAGCAGCTGGACAGGGCCTTATGGAAACACCATATATTTT.

The chain couples TRBV5-1 to TRBJ2-1; 9 nucleotides align to TRBD1. Germline V gene data show CDR1 as SGHRS and CDR2 as YFSETQ. Losses at the gene ends were 0 bases for V and 3 bases for J; bases not matched to a gene: 13. The CDR3 has 19 residues. In nucleotides, the CDR3 is TGCGCCAGCAGCTTGGAACAGGGGGCGAATTGGCTAAGCTACAATGAGCAGTTCTTC. This encodes CASSLEQGANWLSYNEQFF.

V and J are TRBV30 and TRBJ1-5; perhaps TRBD1 as D (6 bases). CDR1 is GTSNPN, CDR2 SVGIG, per germline (reference sequence). This CDR3 is 13 amino acids long. The V end lost 2 bases, the J end lost 4 bases, and 9 bases lay between the germline ends. CDR3 region: CAWSQGMNQPQHF. CDR3 DNA: TGTGCCTGGAGTCAGGGGATGAATCAGCCCCAGCATTTT. Based on the CDR3 plus reference TRBV30 and TRBJ1-5, the full variable domain is SQTIHQWPATLVQPVGSPLSLECTVEGTSNPNLYWYRQAAGRGLQLLFYSVGIGQISSEVPQNLSASRPQDRQFILSSKKLLLSDSGFYLCAWSQGMNQPQHFGDGTRLSIL.

V usage is TRBV6-5 and J usage is TRBJ2-1; TRBD1 matches at 10 bases. The junction had 3 bases not matched to a gene; V was cut back by 7 bases and J by 3 bases. Germline CDR1 is MNHEY and CDR2 is SVGAGI. The CDR3 covers 14 residues. CDR3 residues: CASTRTGGYNEQFF. DNA for the CDR3: TGTGCCAGCACCCGGACAGGGGGCTACAATGAGCAGTTCTTC.

The rearrangement links TRBV5-1 to TRBJ1-2; 7 nucleotides match TRBD1. V was pared by 7 bases and J by 1 base, with 13 bases of the junction left unmatched. Germline V lookup: CDR1 SGHRS, CDR2 YFSETQ. The CDR3 consists of 16 residues. DNA for the CDR3: TGCGCCAGCTATTCCGGGACAGCAAACCGTAACTATGGCTACACCTTC. It specifies CASYSGTANRNYGYTF.

CDR3 DNA sequence: TGTGCCAGCAGTTTAGCAGGGGTGAACACTGAAGCTTTCTTT. Translation: CASSLAGVNTEAFF. This sequence joins TRBV27 and TRBJ1-1; maybe TRBD1 (6 bases). CDR3 length: 14 residues. Per germline, CDR1 MNHEY and CDR2 SMNVEV (reference sequence). V was trimmed by 2 bases and J by 0 bases, leaving 7 bases between them.

This clone was counted a single time. The chain links TRBV6-4 to TRBJ1-5; 7 bases fit TRBD1. CDR1 and CDR2 from the germline V gene are MRHNA and SNTAGT. J was trimmed by 2 bases and V by 6 bases; bases with no gene match: 10. The length of the CDR3 is 16 residues. The CDR3 nucleotides read TGTGCCAGCAGGGAGACAGGGAGTAATGGCAATCAGCCCCAGCATTTT. Protein: CASRETGSNGNQPQHF.

The rearrangement uses TRBV9 and TRBJ2-7; D gene unclear. Trimming took off 0 bases at V and 0 bases at J, with 7 bases between the two ends. The CDR3 totals 14 residues. Germline V CDR1 and CDR2: SGDLS, YYNGEE. CDR3 DNA sequence: TGTGCCAGCAGCGTAGATCCAGGCTCCTACGAGCAGTACTTC. Its protein is CASSVDPGSYEQYF.

The chain employs TRBV5-4 and TRBJ2-5; D perhaps matches TRBD1 (6 bases). CDR1 SGHNT and CDR2 YYREEE come from the germline V gene (reference sequence). Between the trimmed V and J ends, which lost 10 bases and 3 bases, there was a span of 16 bases. CDR3 size: 13 residues. DNA for the CDR3: TGTGCCGGGGGCAGGACAGAAGAAGAGACCCAGTACTTC. The encoded protein is CAGGRTEEETQYF.

The chain has TRBV10-3 and TRBJ1-5; D gene ambiguous. The germline V gene has CDR1 ENHRY and CDR2 SYGVKD. CDR3 length equals 14 residues. With 10 bases removed from V and 2 bases from J, the gap between germline ends came to 15 bases. CDR3 coding DNA: TGTGCCAGCAGAAGGGAGACGGGCAATCAGCCCCAGCATTTT. Amino acids: CASRRETGNQPQHF.

V is TRBV4-3 and J is TRBJ1-5; D unresolved. The V gene lost 0 bases and the J gene lost 5 bases, with 11 bases spanning the gap. The germline CDR1 and CDR2 sequences are LGHNA and YSLEER. This CDR3 has 15 amino acids. CDR3 region: CASSQDLYGDQPQHF. The CDR3 DNA follows: TGCGCCAGCAGCCAAGATCTTTATGGAGATCAGCCCCAGCATTTT.